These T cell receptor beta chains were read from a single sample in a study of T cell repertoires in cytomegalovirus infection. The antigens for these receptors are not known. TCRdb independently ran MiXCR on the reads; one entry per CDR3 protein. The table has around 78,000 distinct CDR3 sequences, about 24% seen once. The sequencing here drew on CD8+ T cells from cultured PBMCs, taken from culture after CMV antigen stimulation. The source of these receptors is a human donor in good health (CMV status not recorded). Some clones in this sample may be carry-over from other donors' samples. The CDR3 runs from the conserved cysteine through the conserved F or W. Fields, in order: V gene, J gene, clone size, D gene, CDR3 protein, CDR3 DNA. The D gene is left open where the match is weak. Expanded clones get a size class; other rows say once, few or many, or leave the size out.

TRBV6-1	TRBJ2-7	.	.	CASSSTQGWSYEQYF	TGTGCCAGCAGTAGCACTCAGGGTTGGTCCTACGAGCAGTACTTC
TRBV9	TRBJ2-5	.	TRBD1	CASSVEGQGARAQYF	TGTGCCAGCAGCGTAGAGGGACAGGGGGCGCGGGCCCAGTACTTC
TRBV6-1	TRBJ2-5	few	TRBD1	CASTYRDRPQETQYF	TGTGCCAGCACCTACCGGGACAGGCCTCAAGAGACCCAGTACTTC
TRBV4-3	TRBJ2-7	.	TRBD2	CASSQGLAELSYEQYF	TGCGCCAGCAGCCAAGGGCTAGCGGAGCTCTCCTACGAGCAGTACTTC
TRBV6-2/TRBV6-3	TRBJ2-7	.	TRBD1	CASSYTRQGSYEQYF	TGTGCCAGCAGTTACACCCGACAGGGGTCCTACGAGCAGTACTTC
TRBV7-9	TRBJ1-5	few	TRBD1	CASSLVGGPYSNQPQHF	TGTGCCAGCAGCTTGGTAGGGGGCCCCTATAGCAATCAGCCCCAGCATTTT
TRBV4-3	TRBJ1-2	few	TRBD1	CASSQIGADRGINYGYTF	TGCGCCAGCAGCCAAATAGGGGCCGACAGGGGGATAAACTATGGCTACACCTTC
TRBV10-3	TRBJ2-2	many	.	CAIKAGSTGELFF	TGTGCCATCAAGGCAGGGAGCACCGGGGAGCTGTTTTTT
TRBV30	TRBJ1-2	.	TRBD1	CAWWDRVGGYTF	TGTGCCTGGTGGGACAGAGTAGGTGGCTACACCTTC
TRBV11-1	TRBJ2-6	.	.	CASSLAFSGANVLTF	TGTGCCAGCAGCTTAGCCTTCTCTGGGGCCAACGTCCTGACTTTC
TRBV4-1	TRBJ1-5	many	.	CASSQENSFNQPQHF	TGCGCCAGCAGCCAAGAGAACAGCTTCAATCAGCCCCAGCATTTT
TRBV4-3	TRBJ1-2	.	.	CASSQGRGGYGYTF	TGCGCCAGCAGCCAGGGCAGGGGAGGCTATGGCTACACCTTC
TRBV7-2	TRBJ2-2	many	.	CASSATLSGEPGELFF	TGTGCCAGCAGCGCCACTTTATCCGGGGAACCCGGGGAGCTGTTTTTT
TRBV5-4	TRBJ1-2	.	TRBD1	CASSNGQGDFDGYTF	TGTGCCAGCAGCAACGGACAGGGTGATTTCGATGGCTACACCTTC
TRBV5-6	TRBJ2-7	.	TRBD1	CASSTPGQEIEGFYEQYF	TGTGCCAGCAGCACCCCGGGACAGGAAATAGAGGGTTTCTACGAGCAGTACTTC
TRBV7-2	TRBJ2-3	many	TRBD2	CASSPSGGRADTQYF	TGTGCCAGCAGTCCTAGCGGGGGTAGGGCAGATACGCAGTATTTT
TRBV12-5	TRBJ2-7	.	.	CASGLDRQSSYEQYF	TGTGCTAGTGGTTTGGACCGACAGAGCTCCTACGAGCAGTACTTC
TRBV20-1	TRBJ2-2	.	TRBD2	CSARGSEREGAPGELFF	TGCAGTGCTAGAGGGAGCGAGCGGGAGGGGGCTCCCGGGGAGCTGTTTTTT
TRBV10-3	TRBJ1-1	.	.	CAISGGINTEAFF	TGTGCCATCAGTGGGGGCATCAACACTGAAGCTTTCTTT
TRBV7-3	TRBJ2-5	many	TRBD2	CASSSSGGRGETQYF	TGTGCCAGCAGCTCTAGCGGGGGGCGAGGGGAGACCCAGTACTTC
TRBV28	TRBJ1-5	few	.	CASSPPGPQHF	TGTGCCAGCAGTCCCCCAGGGCCCCAGCATTTT
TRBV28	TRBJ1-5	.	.	CASSSTEDQPQHF	TGTGCCAGCAGTTCGACCGAGGATCAGCCCCAGCATTTT
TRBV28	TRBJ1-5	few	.	CASTTGPGGNQPQHF	TGTGCCAGCACTACCGGGCCCGGGGGCAATCAGCCCCAGCATTTT
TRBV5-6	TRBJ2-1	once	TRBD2	CASSLGGGRATYNEQFF	TGTGCCAGCAGCTTGGGAGGCGGGAGGGCCACCTACAATGAGCAGTTCTTC
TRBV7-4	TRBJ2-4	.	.	CASSLDSKLAKNIQYF	TGTGCCAGCAGCTTAGACAGTAAATTAGCCAAAAACATTCAGTACTTC
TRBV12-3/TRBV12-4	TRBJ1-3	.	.	CASSPPGGLNSGNTIYF	TGTGCCAGCAGTCCCCCCGGGGGGTTGAACTCTGGAAACACCATATATTTT
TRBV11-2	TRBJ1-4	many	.	CASSPNGQGRKANEKLFF	TGTGCCAGCAGCCCTAACGGGCAGGGGAGGAAGGCTAATGAAAAACTGTTTTTT
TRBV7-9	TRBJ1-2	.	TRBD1	CASSPEGQLYGYTF	TGTGCCAGCAGCCCAGAGGGACAGCTATATGGCTACACCTTC
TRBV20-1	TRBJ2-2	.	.	CSAKDILNTGELFF	TGCAGTGCTAAGGACATCCTTAACACCGGGGAGCTGTTTTTT
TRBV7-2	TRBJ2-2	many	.	CASSDSGFYTGELFF	TGTGCCAGCAGCGATAGCGGATTCTACACCGGGGAGCTGTTTTTT
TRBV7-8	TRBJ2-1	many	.	CASSLEAGRTRLFNEQFF	TGTGCCAGCAGCTTAGAGGCCGGACGGACTCGATTGTTTAATGAGCAGTTCTTC
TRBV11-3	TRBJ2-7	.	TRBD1	CASRDRDRGHEQYF	TGTGCCAGCAGAGACCGGGACAGGGGACACGAGCAGTACTTC
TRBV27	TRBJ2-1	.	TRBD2	CASSLTTGGYNEQFF	TGTGCCAGCAGTTTGACCACGGGGGGGTACAATGAGCAGTTCTTC
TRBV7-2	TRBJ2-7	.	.	CASSFGPNRDPAYEQYF	TGTGCCAGCAGCTTCGGACCCAACCGGGACCCCGCCTACGAGCAGTACTTC
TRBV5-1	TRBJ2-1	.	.	CASSLLSGGAEFNEQFF	TGCGCCAGCAGCTTGTTATCTGGGGGGGCCGAGTTCAATGAGCAGTTCTTC
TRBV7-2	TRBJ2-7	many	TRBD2	CASSPGGGNEQYF	TGTGCCAGCAGCCCGGGGGGGGGCAACGAGCAGTACTTC
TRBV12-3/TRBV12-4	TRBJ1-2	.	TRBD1	CASSSTGGMGGYTF	TGTGCCAGCAGCTCGACAGGGGGAATGGGCGGCTACACCTTC
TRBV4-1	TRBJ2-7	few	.	CASSQEGASGTEQYF	TGCGCCAGCAGCCAAGAGGGGGCTAGCGGTACCGAGCAGTACTTC
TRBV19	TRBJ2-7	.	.	CASSEVAFYEQYF	TGTGCCAGTAGTGAGGTGGCGTTCTACGAGCAGTACTTC
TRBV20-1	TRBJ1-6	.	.	CSARSRADRSYNSPLHF	TGCAGTGCTAGGAGCAGGGCTGATAGATCCTATAATTCACCCCTCCACTTT
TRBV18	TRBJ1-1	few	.	CASFGRMNTEAFF	TGTGCCTCTTTCGGACGGATGAACACTGAAGCTTTCTTT
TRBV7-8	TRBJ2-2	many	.	CASNEGRGADGELFF	TGTGCCAGCAACGAGGGAAGGGGGGCCGACGGGGAGCTGTTTTTT
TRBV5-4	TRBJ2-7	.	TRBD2	CASSLGAGSRTYEQYF	TGTGCCAGCAGCTTGGGAGCGGGAAGTCGGACCTACGAGCAGTACTTC
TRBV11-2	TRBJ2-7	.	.	CASTLAPMRSYEQYF	TGTGCCAGCACCCTTGCCCCGATGAGGTCCTACGAGCAGTACTTC
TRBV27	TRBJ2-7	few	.	CASSKGDYEQYF	TGTGCCAGCAGCAAAGGGGACTACGAGCAGTACTTC
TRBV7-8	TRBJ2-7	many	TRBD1	CASSLVSTGEIGDEQYF	TGTGCCAGCAGCTTAGTATCAACAGGGGAGATTGGCGACGAGCAGTACTTC
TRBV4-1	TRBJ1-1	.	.	CASSQDDYMAVNTEAFF	TGCGCCAGCAGCCAAGATGATTATATGGCGGTGAACACTGAAGCTTTCTTT